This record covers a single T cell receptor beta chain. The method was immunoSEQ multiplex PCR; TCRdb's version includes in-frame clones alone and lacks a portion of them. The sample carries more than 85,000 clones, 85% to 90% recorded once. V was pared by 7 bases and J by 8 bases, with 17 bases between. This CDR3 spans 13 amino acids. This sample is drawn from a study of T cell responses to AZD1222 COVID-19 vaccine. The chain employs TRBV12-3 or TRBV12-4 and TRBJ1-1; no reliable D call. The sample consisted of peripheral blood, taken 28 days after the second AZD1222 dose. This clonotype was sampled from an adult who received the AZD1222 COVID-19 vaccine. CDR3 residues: CASTVVAGSEAFF. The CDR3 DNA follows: TGTGCCAGCACCGTAGTGGCCGGGTCGGAAGCTTTCTTT.